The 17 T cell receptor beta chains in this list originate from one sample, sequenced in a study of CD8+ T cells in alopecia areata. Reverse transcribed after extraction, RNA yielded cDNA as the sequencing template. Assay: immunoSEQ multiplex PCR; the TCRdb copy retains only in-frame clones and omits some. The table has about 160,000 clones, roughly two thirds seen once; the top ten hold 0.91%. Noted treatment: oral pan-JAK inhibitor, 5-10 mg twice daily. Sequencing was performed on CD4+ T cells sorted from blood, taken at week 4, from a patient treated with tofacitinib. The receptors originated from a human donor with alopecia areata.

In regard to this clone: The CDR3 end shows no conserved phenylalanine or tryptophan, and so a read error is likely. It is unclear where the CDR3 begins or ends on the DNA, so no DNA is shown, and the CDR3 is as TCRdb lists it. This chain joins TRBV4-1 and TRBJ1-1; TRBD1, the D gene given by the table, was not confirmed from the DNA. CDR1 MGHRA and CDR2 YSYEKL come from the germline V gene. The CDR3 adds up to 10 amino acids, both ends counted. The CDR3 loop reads CASSQQEDSD.

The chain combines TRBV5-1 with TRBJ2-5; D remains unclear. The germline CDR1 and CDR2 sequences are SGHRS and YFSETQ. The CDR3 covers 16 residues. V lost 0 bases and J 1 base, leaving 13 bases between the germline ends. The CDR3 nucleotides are TGCGCCAGCAGCTTGGGTTACGGTTGGACCCAAGAGACCCAGTACTTC. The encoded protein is CASSLGYGWTQETQYF.

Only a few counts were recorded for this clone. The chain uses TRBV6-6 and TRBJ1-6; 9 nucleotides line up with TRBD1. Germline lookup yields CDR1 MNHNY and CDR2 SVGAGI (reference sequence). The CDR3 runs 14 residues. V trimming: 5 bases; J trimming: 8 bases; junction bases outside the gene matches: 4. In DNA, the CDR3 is TGTGCCAGCAGTACAGACAGGGGGTATTCACCCCTCCACTTT. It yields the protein CASSTDRGYSPLHF.

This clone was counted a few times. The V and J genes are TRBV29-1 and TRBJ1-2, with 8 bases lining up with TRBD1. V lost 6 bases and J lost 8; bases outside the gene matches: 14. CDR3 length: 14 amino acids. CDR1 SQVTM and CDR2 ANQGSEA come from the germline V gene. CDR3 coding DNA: TGCAGCGTAGAGCTCGGGCAGGGGGCGGGAGGCTACACCTTC. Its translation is CSVELGQGAGGYTF.

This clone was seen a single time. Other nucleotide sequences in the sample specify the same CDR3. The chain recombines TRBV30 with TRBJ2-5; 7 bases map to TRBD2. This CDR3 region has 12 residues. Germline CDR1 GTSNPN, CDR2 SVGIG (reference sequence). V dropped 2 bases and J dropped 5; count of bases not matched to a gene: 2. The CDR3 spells CAWSSGGETQYF. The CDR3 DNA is TGTGCCTGGAGTTCGGGAGGCGAGACCCAGTACTTC.

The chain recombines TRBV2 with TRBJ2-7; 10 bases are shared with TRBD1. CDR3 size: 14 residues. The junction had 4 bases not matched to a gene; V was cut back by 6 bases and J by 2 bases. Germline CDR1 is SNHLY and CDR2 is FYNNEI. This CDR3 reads CASSGQGGAYEQYF. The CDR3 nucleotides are TGTGCCAGCAGCGGACAGGGGGGAGCCTACGAGCAGTACTTC. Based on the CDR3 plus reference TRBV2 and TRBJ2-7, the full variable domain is EPEVTQTPSHQVTQMGQEVILRCVPISNHLYFYWYRQILGQKVEFLVSFYNNEISEKSEIFDDQFSVERPDGSNFTLKIRSTKLEDSAMYFCASSGQGGAYEQYFGPGTRLTVT.

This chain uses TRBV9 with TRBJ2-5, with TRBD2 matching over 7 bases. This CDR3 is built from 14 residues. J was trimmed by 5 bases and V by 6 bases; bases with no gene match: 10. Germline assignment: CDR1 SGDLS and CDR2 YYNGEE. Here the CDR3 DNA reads TGTGCCAGCACAACAAGCGGGAACAGGGAGACCCAGTACTTC. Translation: CASTTSGNRETQYF. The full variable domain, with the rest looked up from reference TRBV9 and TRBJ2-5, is DSGVTQTPKHLITATGQRVTLRCSPRSGDLSVYWYQQSLDQGLQFLIQYYNGEERAKGNILERFSAQQFPDLHSELNLSSLELGDSALYFCASTTSGNRETQYFGPGTRLLVL.

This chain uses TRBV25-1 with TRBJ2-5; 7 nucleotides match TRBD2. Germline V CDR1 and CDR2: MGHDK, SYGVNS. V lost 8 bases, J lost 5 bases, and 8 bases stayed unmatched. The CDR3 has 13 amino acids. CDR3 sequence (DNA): TGTGCCAGCGCGCGGACTAGGGCGGAGACCCAGTACTTC. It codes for CASARTRAETQYF.

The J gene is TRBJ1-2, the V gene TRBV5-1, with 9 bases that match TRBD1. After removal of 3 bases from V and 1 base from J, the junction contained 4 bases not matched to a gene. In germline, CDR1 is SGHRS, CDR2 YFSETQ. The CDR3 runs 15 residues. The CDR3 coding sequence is TGCGCCAGCAGCTCGAGGGACAGGGTTAACTATGGCTACACCTTC. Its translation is CASSSRDRVNYGYTF.

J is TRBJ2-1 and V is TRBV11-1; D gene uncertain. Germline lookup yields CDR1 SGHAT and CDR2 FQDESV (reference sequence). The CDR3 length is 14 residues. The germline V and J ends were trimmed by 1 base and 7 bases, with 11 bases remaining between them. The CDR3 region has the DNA TGTGCCAGCAGCTTAGGAAGGGTCTCTAATGAGCAGTTCTTC. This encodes CASSLGRVSNEQFF.

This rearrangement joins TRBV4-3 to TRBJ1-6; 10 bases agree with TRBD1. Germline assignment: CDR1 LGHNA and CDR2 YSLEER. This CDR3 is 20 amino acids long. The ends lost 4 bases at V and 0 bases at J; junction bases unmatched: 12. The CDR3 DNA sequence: TGCGCCAGCAGCCTCAAATGGGCGGGACAGGGGATCTCCTATAATTCACCCCTCCACTTT. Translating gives CASSLKWAGQGISYNSPLHF.

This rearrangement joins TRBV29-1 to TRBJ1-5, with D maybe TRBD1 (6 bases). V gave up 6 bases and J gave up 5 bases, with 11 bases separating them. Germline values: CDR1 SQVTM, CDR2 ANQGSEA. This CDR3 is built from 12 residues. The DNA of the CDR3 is TGCAGCGTGAAGGACAGCTATCAGCCCCAGCATTTT. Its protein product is CSVKDSYQPQHF.

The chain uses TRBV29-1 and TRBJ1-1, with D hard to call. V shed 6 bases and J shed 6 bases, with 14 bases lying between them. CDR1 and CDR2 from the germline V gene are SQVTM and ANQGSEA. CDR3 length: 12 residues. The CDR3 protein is CSVARGTPEAFF. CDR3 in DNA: TGCAGCGTGGCCCGGGGAACTCCTGAAGCTTTCTTT.

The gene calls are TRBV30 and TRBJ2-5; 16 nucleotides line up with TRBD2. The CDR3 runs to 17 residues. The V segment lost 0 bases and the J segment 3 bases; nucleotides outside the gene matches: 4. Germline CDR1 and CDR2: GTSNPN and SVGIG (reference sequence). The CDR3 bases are TGTGCCTGGAGTGTAGCGGGACTAGCGGGGGGGAAAGAGACCCAGTACTTC. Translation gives CAWSVAGLAGGKETQYF.

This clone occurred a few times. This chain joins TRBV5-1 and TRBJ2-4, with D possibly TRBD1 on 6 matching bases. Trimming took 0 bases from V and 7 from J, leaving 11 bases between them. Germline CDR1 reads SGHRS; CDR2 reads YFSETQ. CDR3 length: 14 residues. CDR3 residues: CASSLGTATNIQYF. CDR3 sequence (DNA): TGCGCCAGCAGCTTGGGGACAGCTACCAACATTCAGTACTTC.

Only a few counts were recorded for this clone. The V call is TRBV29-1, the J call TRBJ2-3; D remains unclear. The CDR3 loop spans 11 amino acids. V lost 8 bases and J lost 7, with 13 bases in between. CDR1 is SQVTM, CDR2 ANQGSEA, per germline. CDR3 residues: CSKSEANTQYF. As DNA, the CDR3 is TGCAGCAAATCAGAGGCGAATACGCAGTATTTT.

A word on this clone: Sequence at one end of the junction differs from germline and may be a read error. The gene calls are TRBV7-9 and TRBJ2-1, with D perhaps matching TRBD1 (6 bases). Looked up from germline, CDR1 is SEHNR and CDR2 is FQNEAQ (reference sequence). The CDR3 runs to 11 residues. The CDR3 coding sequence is TGTGCCAGCAGCTCTACAGGGTATCAGGTCTTC. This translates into CASSSTGYQVF.